This TCR beta chain was recorded in a study of T cell responses to AZD1222 COVID-19 vaccine. General study results and limits: Only five to seven individuals given AZD1222 were seropositive at baseline. Spike-specific TCR repertoires showed rising breadth and depth after two AZD1222 doses.

CDR1 SGHRS and CDR2 YFSETQ come from the germline V gene. The CDR3 totals 14 residues. V lost 4 bases and J 8 bases, leaving 15 bases between the germline ends. Only in-frame clones appear in the TCRdb table, and some are missing; sequencing was by immunoSEQ multiplex PCR. Of 100,000 to 150,000 clones listed, 80% to 90% are singletons. In regard to this clone: The antigen is not known.

The TCR sequence derives from an adult in good health. The gene calls are TRBV5-1 and TRBJ1-4; D is perhaps TRBD1 (6 bases). Sample: peripheral blood, taken on day 0 of AZD1222 vaccination. The CDR3 reads CASSTRGGGEKLFF. The CDR3 nucleotides are TGCGCCAGCAGCACCAGAGGGGGAGGCGAAAAACTGTTTTTT.